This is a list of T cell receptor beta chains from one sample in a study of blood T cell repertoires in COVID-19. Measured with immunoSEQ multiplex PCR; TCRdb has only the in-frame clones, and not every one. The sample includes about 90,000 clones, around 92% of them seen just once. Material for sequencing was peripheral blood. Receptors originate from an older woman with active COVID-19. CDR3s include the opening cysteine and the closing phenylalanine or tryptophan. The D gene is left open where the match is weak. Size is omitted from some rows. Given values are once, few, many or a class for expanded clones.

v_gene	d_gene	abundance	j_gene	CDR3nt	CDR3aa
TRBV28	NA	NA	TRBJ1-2	TGTGCCAGCAAAACCCCAGGGGCTTCTAACTATGGCTACACCTTC	CASKTPGASNYGYTF
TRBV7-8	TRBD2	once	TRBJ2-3	TGTGCCAGCAGCTTAGTCGGCAGCGGGGGGGCCATAACAGATACGCAGTATTTT	CASSLVGSGGAITDTQYF
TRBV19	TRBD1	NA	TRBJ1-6	TGTGCCAGTAGGCCGCAGGGGGTAAAGAATTCACCCCTCCACTTT	CASRPQGVKNSPLHF
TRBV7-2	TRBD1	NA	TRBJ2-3	TGTGCCAGCAGCTCAGACAGGGGCCCAGATACGCAGTATTTT	CASSSDRGPDTQYF
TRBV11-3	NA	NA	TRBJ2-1	TGTGCCAGCAGCTTAGGTCCTGGGCAGGGGTACTACAATGAGCAGTTCTTC	CASSLGPGQGYYNEQFF
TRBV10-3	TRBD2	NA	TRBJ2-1	TGTGCCACCACTAGCGGGGGGGCCAATGAGCAGTTCTTC	CATTSGGANEQFF
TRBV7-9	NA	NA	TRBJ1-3	TGTGCCAGCCTCGCGGGAAACACCATATATTTT	CASLAGNTIYF
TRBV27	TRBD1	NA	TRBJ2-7	TGTGCCAGCAGTTTATCTGGGACAGCATCGTCCTACGAGCAGTACTTC	CASSLSGTASSYEQYF
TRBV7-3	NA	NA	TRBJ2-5	TGTGCCAGCAGCCGCGAACGATCCCAAGAGACCCAGTACTTC	CASSRERSQETQYF
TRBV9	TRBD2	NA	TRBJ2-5	TGTGCCAGCAGCGTAGAGGTACTAGCGGATCAAGAGACCCAGTACTTC	CASSVEVLADQETQYF
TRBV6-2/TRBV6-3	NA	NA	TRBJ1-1	TGTGCCAGCAGTTCACGACAGACCGTGGCCACTGAAGCTTTCTTT	CASSSRQTVATEAFF
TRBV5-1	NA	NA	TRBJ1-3	TGCGCCAGCAGCTTGTCAGGGGACCACTCTGGAAACACCATATATTTT	CASSLSGDHSGNTIYF
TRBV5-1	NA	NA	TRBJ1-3	TGCGCCAGCAGCCTGGGCACCAGCTCTGGAAACACCATATATTTT	CASSLGTSSGNTIYF
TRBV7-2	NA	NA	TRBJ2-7	TGTGCCAGCAGCTTAGTTGGTAGGGACATCGGCGAGCAGTACTTC	CASSLVGRDIGEQYF
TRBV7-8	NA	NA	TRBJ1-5	TGTGCCAGCAGCCCAGGCAGGGGTGCAGTTCAGCCCCAGCATTTT	CASSPGRGAVQPQHF
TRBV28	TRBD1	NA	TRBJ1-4	TGTGCCAGCAGCCCGGGACAGACCCCAGAAAAACTGTTTTTT	CASSPGQTPEKLFF
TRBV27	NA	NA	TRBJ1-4	TGTGCCAGCAGTAGCCGGAGCAGTTCAAATGAAAAACTGTTTTTT	CASSSRSSSNEKLFF
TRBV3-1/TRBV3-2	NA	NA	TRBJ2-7	TGTGCCAGCAGCCACGGGGACGAGCAGTACTTC	CASSHGDEQYF
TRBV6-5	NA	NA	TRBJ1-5	TGTGCCAGCACCCCAGGGTGGGGCAATCAGCCCCAGCATTTT	CASTPGWGNQPQHF
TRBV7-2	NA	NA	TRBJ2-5	TGTGCCAGCAGCTTATGGGCGCAAGAGACCCAGTACTTC	CASSLWAQETQYF
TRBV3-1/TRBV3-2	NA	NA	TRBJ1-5	TGTGCCAGCAGCCCCTCATCGGGGGTCGATCAGCCCCAGCATTTT	CASSPSSGVDQPQHF
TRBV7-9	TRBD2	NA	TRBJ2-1	TGTGCCAGCAGCTTAGCAGGACTAGCGGGGGGATACTCCTACAATGAGCAGTTCTTC	CASSLAGLAGGYSYNEQFF
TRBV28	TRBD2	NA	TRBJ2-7	TGTGCCAGCAGTTCCCCTCGGACCCCGGGAGGATACGAGCAGTACTTC	CASSSPRTPGGYEQYF
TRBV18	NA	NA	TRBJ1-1	TGTGCCAGCCCGCCTAGCCAGGCCGACCCGAACACTGAAGCTTTCTTT	CASPPSQADPNTEAFF
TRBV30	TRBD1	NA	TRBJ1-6	TGTGCCTGGAGTGTTGGGGACAGGAGAAATTCACCCCTCCACTTT	CAWSVGDRRNSPLHF
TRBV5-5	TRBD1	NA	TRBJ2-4	TGTGCCAGCAGCTTGGAGTTGGGACAGGTCTACTTC	CASSLELGQVYF
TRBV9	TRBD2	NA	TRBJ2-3	TGTGCCAGCAGCGTAGGTCCTAGCGGGGTAACAGATACGCAGTATTTT	CASSVGPSGVTDTQYF
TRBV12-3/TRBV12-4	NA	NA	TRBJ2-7	TGTGCCAGCAGTTTAGGACAGTGGAACGAGCAGTACTTC	CASSLGQWNEQYF
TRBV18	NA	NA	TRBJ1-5	TGTGCCAGCTCACAGACGGCCGGGTATCAGCCCCAGCATTTT	CASSQTAGYQPQHF
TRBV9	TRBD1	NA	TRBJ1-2	TGTGCCAGCAGCACCGATCCTAGCCGACAGGGGGCGGATGGCTACACCTTC	CASSTDPSRQGADGYTF
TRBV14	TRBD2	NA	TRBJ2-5	TGTGCCAGCAGCCATAGGCGGACTAGCGGAGGAAAAGAGACCCAGTACTTC	CASSHRRTSGGKETQYF
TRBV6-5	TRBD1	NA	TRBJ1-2	TGTGCCAGCAGGCCAGGGGGCGAGCCCTCCTATGGCTACACCTTC	CASRPGGEPSYGYTF
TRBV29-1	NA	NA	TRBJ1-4	TGCAGCGTTGGAAAGGTGGGCTACAATGAAAAACTGTTTTTT	CSVGKVGYNEKLFF
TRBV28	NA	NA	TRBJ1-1	TGTGCCAGCTATGGACAGACGACTGAAGCTTTCTTT	CASYGQTTEAFF
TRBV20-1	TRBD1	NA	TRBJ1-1	TGCAGTGCTAGTCTCGGGACAGCGAACACTGAAGCTTTCTTT	CSASLGTANTEAFF
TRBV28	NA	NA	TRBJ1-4	TGTGCCAGCAGTTTAAGCAGGGGAAATCATGAAAAACTGTTTTTT	CASSLSRGNHEKLFF
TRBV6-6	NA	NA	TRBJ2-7	TGTGCCAGCACCACCCAGTCTGGCTCCTACGAGCAGTACTTC	CASTTQSGSYEQYF
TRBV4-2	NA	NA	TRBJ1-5	TGTGCCAGCAGAGGCCCAGGGAATCAGCCCCAGCATTTT	CASRGPGNQPQHF
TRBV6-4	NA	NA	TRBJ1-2	TGTGCCAGCAGTGACTCCCCAGGTTGGGGCTACACCTTC	CASSDSPGWGYTF
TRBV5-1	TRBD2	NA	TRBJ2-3	TGCGCCAGCAGCTTGGGTGGTAGCGGGGGCACAGATACGCAGTATTTT	CASSLGGSGGTDTQYF
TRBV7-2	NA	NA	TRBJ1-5	TGTGCCAGCAGCTTATTGAGGGCCGTCGGTCAGCCCCAGCATTTT	CASSLLRAVGQPQHF